The sequence of this T cell receptor (beta chain) was determined in a study of shared clonotypes between healthy human individuals. Study-wide findings and caveats: Sampling was confined to blood; repertoires within tissues likely differ.

Turning to this clone: Its antigen is not known.

Germline V CDR1 and CDR2: MRHNA, SNTAGT. The V end lost 6 bases, the J end lost 9 bases, and 15 bases lay between the germline ends. The CDR3 contains 13 residues. Naive CD45RA+ and memory CD45RA-negative subsets were split from CD4+ cells. Libraries were prepared by immunoSEQ multiplex PCR; TCRdb keeps only in-frame clonotypes and omits some of them. The sample has fewer than 850,000 clones, less than 80% seen once; the top ten hold roughly 1.8%. The TCR was taken from a woman between 25 and 40 years old in good health. The chain employs TRBV6-4 and TRBJ2-1; D may be TRBD1 or TRBD2 (5 bases each). The sequenced sample was memory CD4+ T cells sorted from blood. Subset in this sample: CD45RA-negative fraction. DNA of the CDR3: TGTGCCAGCAGCTTTCAGGGAGAGGGTGAGCAGTTCTTC. It is translated as CASSFQGEGEQFF.